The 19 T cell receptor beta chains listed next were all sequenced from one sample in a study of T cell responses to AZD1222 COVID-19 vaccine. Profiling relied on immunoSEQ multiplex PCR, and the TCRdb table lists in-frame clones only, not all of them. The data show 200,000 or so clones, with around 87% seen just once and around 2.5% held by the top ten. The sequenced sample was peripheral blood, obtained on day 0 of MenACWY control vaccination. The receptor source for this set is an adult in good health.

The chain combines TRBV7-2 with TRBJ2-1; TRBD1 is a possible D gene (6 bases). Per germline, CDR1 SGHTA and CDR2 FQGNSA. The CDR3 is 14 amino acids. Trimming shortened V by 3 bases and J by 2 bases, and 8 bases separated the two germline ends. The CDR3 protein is CASSFTGTYNEQFF. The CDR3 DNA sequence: TGTGCCAGCAGCTTTACAGGGACCTACAATGAGCAGTTCTTC.

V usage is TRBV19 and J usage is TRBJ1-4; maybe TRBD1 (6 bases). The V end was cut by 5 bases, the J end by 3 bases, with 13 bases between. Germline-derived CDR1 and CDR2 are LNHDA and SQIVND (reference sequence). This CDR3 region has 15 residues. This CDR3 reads CASSSSGAPNEKLFF. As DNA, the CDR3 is TGTGCCAGTAGTTCCTCAGGGGCTCCTAATGAAAAACTGTTTTTT.

The CDR3 is CASSVGEINYGYTF. CDR3 in DNA: TGTGCCAGCAGCGTTGGGGAGATTAACTATGGCTACACCTTC. The J gene is TRBJ1-2, the V gene TRBV9, with D uncertain. Germline V lookup: CDR1 SGDLS, CDR2 YYNGEE. The CDR3 extends over 14 amino acids. V was shortened by 2 bases and J by 1 base, with 9 bases between the two germline ends.

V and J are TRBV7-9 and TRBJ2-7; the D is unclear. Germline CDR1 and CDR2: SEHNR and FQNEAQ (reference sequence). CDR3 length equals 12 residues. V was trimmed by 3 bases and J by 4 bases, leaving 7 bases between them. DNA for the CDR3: TGTGCCAGCAGCTTCTTGACGTACGAGCAGTACTTC. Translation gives CASSFLTYEQYF.

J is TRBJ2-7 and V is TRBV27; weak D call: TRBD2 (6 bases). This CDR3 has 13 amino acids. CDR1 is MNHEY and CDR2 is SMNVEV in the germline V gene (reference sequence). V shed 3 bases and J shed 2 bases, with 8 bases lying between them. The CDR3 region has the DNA TGTGCCAGCAGTTTTGGGGGGACCTACGAGCAGTACTTC. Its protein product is CASSFGGTYEQYF.

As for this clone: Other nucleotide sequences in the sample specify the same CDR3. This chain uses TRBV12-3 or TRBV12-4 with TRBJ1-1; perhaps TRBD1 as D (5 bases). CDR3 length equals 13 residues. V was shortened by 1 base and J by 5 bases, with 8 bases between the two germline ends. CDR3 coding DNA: TGTGCCAGCAGTTTAGTGGGGGGAACTGAAGCTTTCTTT. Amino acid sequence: CASSLVGGTEAFF.

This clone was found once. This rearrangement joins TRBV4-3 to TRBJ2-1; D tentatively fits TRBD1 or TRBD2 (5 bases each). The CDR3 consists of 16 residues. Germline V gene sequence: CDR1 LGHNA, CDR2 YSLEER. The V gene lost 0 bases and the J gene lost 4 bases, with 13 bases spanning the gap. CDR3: CASSQDGGANYNEQFF. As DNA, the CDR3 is TGCGCCAGCAGCCAAGATGGGGGAGCGAATTACAATGAGCAGTTCTTC.

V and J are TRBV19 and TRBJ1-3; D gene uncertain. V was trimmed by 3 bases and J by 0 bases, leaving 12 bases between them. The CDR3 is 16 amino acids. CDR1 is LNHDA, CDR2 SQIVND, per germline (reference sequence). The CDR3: CASSISEFNSGNTIYF. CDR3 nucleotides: TGTGCCAGTAGTATCTCGGAGTTTAACTCTGGAAACACCATATATTTT.

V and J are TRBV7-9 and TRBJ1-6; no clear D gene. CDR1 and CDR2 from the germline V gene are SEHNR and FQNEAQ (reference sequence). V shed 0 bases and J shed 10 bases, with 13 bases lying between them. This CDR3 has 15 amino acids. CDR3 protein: CASSLASADQSPLHF. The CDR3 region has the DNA TGTGCCAGCAGCTTAGCGTCGGCGGACCAGTCACCCCTCCACTTT.

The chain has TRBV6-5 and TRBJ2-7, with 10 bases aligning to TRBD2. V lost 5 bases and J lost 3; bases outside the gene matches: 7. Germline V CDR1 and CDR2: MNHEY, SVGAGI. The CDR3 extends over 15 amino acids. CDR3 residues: CASSQSSGSGYEQYF. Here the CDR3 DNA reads TGTGCCAGCAGTCAGTCTAGCGGGAGTGGCTACGAGCAGTACTTC.

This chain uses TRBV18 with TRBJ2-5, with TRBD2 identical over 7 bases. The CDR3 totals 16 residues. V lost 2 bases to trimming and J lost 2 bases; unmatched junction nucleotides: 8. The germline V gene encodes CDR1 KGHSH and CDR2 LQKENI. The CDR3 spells CASSPTPSGDQETQYF. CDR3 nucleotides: TGTGCCAGCTCACCAACGCCTAGCGGAGATCAAGAGACCCAGTACTTC.

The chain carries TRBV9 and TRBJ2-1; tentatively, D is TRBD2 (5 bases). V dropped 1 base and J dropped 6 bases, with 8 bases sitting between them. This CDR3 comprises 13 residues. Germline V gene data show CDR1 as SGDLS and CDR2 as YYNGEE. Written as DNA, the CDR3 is TGTGCCAGCAGCGTATCGGGGAGCAATGAGCAGTTCTTC. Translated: CASSVSGSNEQFF.

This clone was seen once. CDR3 coding DNA: TGTGCCAGCAGGGGGACTAGCGGGAGTCATGAGCAGTTCTTC. Protein: CASRGTSGSHEQFF. The chain links TRBV6-5 to TRBJ2-1; TRBD2 agrees at 14 bases. The CDR3 runs to 14 residues. Germline lookup yields CDR1 MNHEY and CDR2 SVGAGI. The V gene end was trimmed by 6 bases and the J gene end by 8 bases; junction bases not matched to a gene: 3.

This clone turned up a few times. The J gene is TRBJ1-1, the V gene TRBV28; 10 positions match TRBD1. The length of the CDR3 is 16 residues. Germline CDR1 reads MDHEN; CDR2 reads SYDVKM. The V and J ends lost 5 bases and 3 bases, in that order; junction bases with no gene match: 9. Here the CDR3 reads CASSPGDRGWYTEAFF. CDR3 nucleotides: TGTGCCAGCAGTCCCGGGGACAGGGGTTGGTACACTGAAGCTTTCTTT. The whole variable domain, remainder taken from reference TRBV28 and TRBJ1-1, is DVKVTQSSRYLVKRTGEKVFLECVQDMDHENMFWYRQDPGLGLRLIYFSYDVKMKEKGDIPEGYSVSREKKERFSLILESASTNQTSMYLCASSPGDRGWYTEAFFGQGTRLTVV.

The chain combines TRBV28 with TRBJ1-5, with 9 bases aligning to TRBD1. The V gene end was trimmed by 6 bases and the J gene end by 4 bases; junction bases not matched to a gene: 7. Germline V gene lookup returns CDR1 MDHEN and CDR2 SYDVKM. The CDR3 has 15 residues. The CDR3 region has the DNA TGTGCCAGCAGCGAGAGACAGGGGGATAATCAGCCCCAGCATTTT. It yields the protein CASSERQGDNQPQHF.

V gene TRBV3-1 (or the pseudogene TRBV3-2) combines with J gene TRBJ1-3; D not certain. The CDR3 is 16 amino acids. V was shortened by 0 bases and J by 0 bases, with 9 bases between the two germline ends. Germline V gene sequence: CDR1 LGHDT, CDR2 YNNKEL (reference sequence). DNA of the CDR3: TGTGCCAGCAGCCAAGAAGGAAGGAGCTCTGGAAACACCATATATTTT. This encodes CASSQEGRSSGNTIYF.

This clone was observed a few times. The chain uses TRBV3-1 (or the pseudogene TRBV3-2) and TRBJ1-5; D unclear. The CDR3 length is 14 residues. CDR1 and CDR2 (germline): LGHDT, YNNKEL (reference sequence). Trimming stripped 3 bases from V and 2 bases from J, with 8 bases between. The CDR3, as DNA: TGTGCCAGCAGCCATTCAGGTGGCAATCAGCCCCAGCATTTT. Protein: CASSHSGGNQPQHF.

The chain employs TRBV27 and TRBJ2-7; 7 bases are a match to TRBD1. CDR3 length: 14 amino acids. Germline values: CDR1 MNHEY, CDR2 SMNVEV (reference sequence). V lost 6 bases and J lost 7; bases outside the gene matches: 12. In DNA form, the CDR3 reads TGTGCCAGCAGGCCGGGACAGTCCCCGGGGGAGCAGTACTTC. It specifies CASRPGQSPGEQYF.

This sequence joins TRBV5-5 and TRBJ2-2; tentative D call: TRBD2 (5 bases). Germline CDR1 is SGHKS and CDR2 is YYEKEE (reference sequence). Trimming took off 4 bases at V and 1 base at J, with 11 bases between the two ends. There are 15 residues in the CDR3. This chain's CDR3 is CASSPLAMNTGELFF. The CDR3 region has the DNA TGTGCCAGCAGCCCCCTAGCAATGAACACCGGGGAGCTGTTTTTT.